One and the same sample provided the 29 T cell receptor beta chains below, sequenced in a study of blood T cell repertoires in COVID-19. Here immunoSEQ multiplex PCR was the method, and the copy in TCRdb shows in-frame clones only, minus some. The sample records about 300,000 clones, 65% to 90% being singletons. The specimen was PBMCs or T cells enriched from blood (not recorded which). These receptors all stem from a man aged 30 to 45 who had recovered from COVID-19.

The gene calls are TRBV27 and TRBJ1-2; 11 nucleotides align to TRBD1. The J segment lost 4 bases and the V segment lost 3 bases, leaving 19 bases of the junction unmatched. Per germline, CDR1 MNHEY and CDR2 SMNVEV (reference sequence). The CDR3 length is 20 residues. The CDR3 loop is CASSFLIFRTGGYLGYGYTF. Written as DNA, the CDR3 is TGTGCCAGCAGTTTCTTGATTTTTAGGACAGGGGGCTATCTTGGCTATGGCTACACCTTC.

The chain combines TRBV30 with TRBJ1-3; no clear D gene. This CDR3 spans 14 amino acids. Germline values: CDR1 GTSNPN, CDR2 SVGIG (reference sequence). The V end was cut by 8 bases, the J end by 8 bases, with 22 bases between. The DNA of the CDR3 is TGTGCCCGCAGTCTCGGCCGGGGAAAGGACACCATATATTTT. Translating gives CARSLGRGKDTIYF.

V usage is TRBV12-3 or TRBV12-4 and J usage is TRBJ1-2; TRBD1 matches at 8 bases. V was clipped by 6 bases and J by 7 bases; unmatched bases: 7. This CDR3 is 13 amino acids long. DNA for the CDR3: TGTGCCAGCAGGCCCCAGGGGGCGGTTGGCTACACCTTC. This codes for CASRPQGAVGYTF.

The chain combines TRBV9 with TRBJ1-2; TRBD1 matches at 12 bases. The CDR3 extends over 15 amino acids. Trimming cost V 4 bases and J 7 bases; bases outside gene matches: 8. In germline, CDR1 is SGDLS, CDR2 YYNGEE. The CDR3 region is CASSPLLGQGAGYTF. CDR3 sequence (DNA): TGTGCCAGCAGCCCCCTCCTGGGACAGGGGGCTGGCTACACCTTC.

The V call is TRBV3-1 (or the pseudogene TRBV3-2), the J call TRBJ1-2; 7 bases are shared with TRBD1. This CDR3 contains 13 residues. Trimming cost V 1 base and J 8 bases; bases outside gene matches: 4. In germline, CDR1 is LGHDT, CDR2 YNNKEL (reference sequence). The CDR3 region has the DNA TGTGCCAGCAGCCAAGGCACAGGGGTCGGCTACACCTTC. Its protein product is CASSQGTGVGYTF.

The chain is built from TRBV27 and TRBJ1-2; unclear D gene. This CDR3 has 11 amino acids. The germline CDR1 and CDR2 sequences are MNHEY and SMNVEV (reference sequence). With 6 bases removed from V and 8 bases from J, the gap between germline ends came to 10 bases. The CDR3 loop is CASSGMGGYTF. In DNA form, the CDR3 reads TGTGCCAGCAGCGGGATGGGAGGCTACACCTTC.

J is TRBJ2-3 and V is TRBV20-1; D might be TRBD2 (6 bases). The length of the CDR3 is 14 residues. V was shortened by 3 bases and J by 5 bases, with 15 bases between the two germline ends. Per the germline V gene, CDR1 is DFQATT and CDR2 is SNEGSKA (reference sequence). For the CDR3, the DNA is TGCAGTGCTAGTCTCGGGAGCGCGATAGATACGCAGTATTTT. Translation: CSASLGSAIDTQYF.

The chain links TRBV15 to TRBJ2-1, with 9 bases fitting TRBD1. Germline trimming cut 2 bases from V and 8 bases from J; bases unmatched to any gene: 10. This CDR3 has 16 residues. Germline CDR1 is LNHNV and CDR2 is YYDKDF (reference sequence). The CDR3 DNA reads TGTGCCACCAGCAGACGGGTGACAGGGGGTCGGGATGAGCAGTTCTTC. Amino acids: CATSRRVTGGRDEQFF.

The V and J genes are TRBV9 and TRBJ1-3; maybe TRBD1 (6 bases). The ends were cut back, 3 bases at V and 1 base at J, with 11 bases in the middle. This CDR3 is 15 amino acids long. CDR1 and CDR2 from the germline V gene are SGDLS and YYNGEE. CDR3 in amino acids: CASSGNRVSGNTIYF. CDR3 nucleotides: TGTGCCAGCAGCGGGAACAGGGTTTCTGGAAACACCATATATTTT.

This clone was detected once. The junction differs from germline at one of its ends, possibly a read error. This chain uses TRBV12-3 or TRBV12-4 with TRBJ1-1; 7 bases map to TRBD1. The CDR3 runs 11 residues. The CDR3 bases are TGTGCCAGCAGGTCTCGCCAGGGACAGATCTTT. The encoded protein is CASRSRQGQIF.

About this clone itself: The same CDR3 also results from other DNA sequences found in this sample. This rearrangement joins TRBV5-4 to TRBJ2-7; perhaps TRBD2 as D (6 bases). In germline, CDR1 is SGHNT, CDR2 YYREEE (reference sequence). The CDR3 extends over 13 amino acids. The V end was cut by 4 bases, the J end by 7 bases, with 15 bases between. CDR3 in amino acids: CASSGTEGYEQYF. In DNA, the CDR3 is TGTGCCAGCAGCGGGACGGAGGGGTATGAGCAGTACTTC.

J is TRBJ2-5 and V is TRBV10-1; D possibly corresponds to TRBD2 (7 bases). This CDR3 has 15 amino acids. Germline CDR1 reads WNHNN; CDR2 reads SYGVQD (reference sequence). V was pared by 3 bases and J by 5 bases, with 16 bases between. The CDR3, as DNA: TGCGCCAGCAGTGATGTGGGGGGGCCGCGGGAGACCCAGTACTTC. Its translation is CASSDVGGPRETQYF.

This chain uses TRBV18 with TRBJ2-7; maybe TRBD1 (5 bases). Germline CDR1 is KGHSH and CDR2 is LQKENI. The CDR3 is 14 amino acids. V was pared by 2 bases and J by 3 bases, with 11 bases between. The CDR3 here is CASSPNRQIYEQYF. The CDR3 DNA is TGTGCCAGCTCACCAAATCGACAGATCTACGAGCAGTACTTC.

The chain recombines TRBV15 with TRBJ2-5; TRBD2 matches 10 bases. Looked up from germline, CDR1 is LNHNV and CDR2 is YYDKDF (reference sequence). CDR3 length: 14 residues. V dropped 7 bases and J dropped 6; count of bases not matched to a gene: 8. DNA for the CDR3: TGTGCCACCACTAGCGGGGGATTGTTTAAGACCCAGTACTTC. Its protein is CATTSGGLFKTQYF.

The V call is TRBV18, the J call TRBJ1-1; tentative D call: TRBD1 (6 bases). The V end lost 5 bases, the J end lost 5 bases, and 9 bases lay between the germline ends. Germline CDR1 KGHSH, CDR2 LQKENI. This CDR3 contains 12 residues. The CDR3 protein is CASSAGETEAFF. The CDR3 region has the DNA TGTGCCAGCTCAGCAGGGGAGACTGAAGCTTTCTTT.

This chain uses TRBV9 with TRBJ2-1, with TRBD2 matching over 11 bases. Germline trimming cut 2 bases from V and 0 bases from J; bases unmatched to any gene: 4. CDR3 length: 17 residues. The V gene's germline CDR1 is SGDLS and CDR2 YYNGEE. CDR3 DNA sequence: TGTGCCAGCAGCGTCCGGACTAGCGGGTTCTCCTACAATGAGCAGTTCTTC. Its protein is CASSVRTSGFSYNEQFF.

This clone was found once. As DNA, the CDR3 is TGTGCCAGCAGTTACAGGACAGGAGATGAAAAACTGTTTTTT. This sequence encodes CASSYRTGDEKLFF. This chain uses TRBV6-5 with TRBJ1-4, with 7 bases matching TRBD1. The V gene's germline CDR1 is MNHEY and CDR2 SVGAGI. J lost 6 bases, V lost 2 bases, and 3 bases had no gene match. CDR3 length: 14 amino acids.

This clone was counted a few times. J is TRBJ1-2 and V is TRBV29-1, with TRBD1 as a possible D gene (6 bases). This CDR3 comprises 14 residues. V lost 5 bases, J lost 8 bases, and 21 bases lay in between. Germline V lookup: CDR1 SQVTM, CDR2 ANQGSEA. CDR3 protein: CSVWRTGDKRGYTF. The CDR3 DNA reads TGCAGCGTTTGGAGAACCGGGGACAAACGGGGCTACACCTTC.

The rearrangement joins TRBV19 to TRBJ2-4; D might be TRBD2 (5 bases). There are 15 residues in the CDR3. In germline, CDR1 is LNHDA, CDR2 SQIVND (reference sequence). V was trimmed by 4 bases and J by 8 bases, leaving 18 bases between them. In DNA, the CDR3 is TGTGCCAGTAGTAAGGGAGCTCCCCCCGGCGACATTCAGTACTTC. Translating gives CASSKGAPPGDIQYF.

Regarding this clone: This CDR3 is also generated by other DNA sequences in the sample. This sequence joins TRBV24-1 and TRBJ2-5; the match to TRBD1 covers 8 bases. J gave up 4 bases and V 9 bases, and 6 bases lay outside the gene matches. Per the germline V gene, CDR1 is KGHDR and CDR2 is SFDVKD. CDR3 length: 13 amino acids. CDR3 sequence: CATGTGGGETQYF. In nucleotides, the CDR3 is TGTGCCACCGGTACAGGGGGAGGAGAGACCCAGTACTTC.

This clone has more than one count but fewer than ten. The genes are TRBV18 and TRBJ1-2, with a weak D call TRBD1 (6 bases). V gave up 2 bases and J gave up 9 bases, with 19 bases separating them. Germline loops: CDR1 KGHSH, CDR2 LQKENI. This CDR3 is built from 15 residues. DNA of the CDR3: TGTGCCAGCTCACCAGAGACTGGGACACTCTGGAGCTACACCTTC. Amino acids: CASSPETGTLWSYTF.

This chain connects TRBV30 to TRBJ1-5; D gene unclear. The V end lost 3 bases, the J end lost 6 bases, and 9 bases lay between the germline ends. CDR1 and CDR2 (germline): GTSNPN, SVGIG (reference sequence). The CDR3 runs to 12 residues. The DNA for the CDR3 is TGTGCCTGGAGGAGGGCCAGTCAGCCCCAGCATTTT. This encodes CAWRRASQPQHF.

This clone was observed a handful of times. The chain employs TRBV30 and TRBJ2-1; 9 nucleotides agree with TRBD2. The CDR3 runs to 14 residues. V lost 4 bases to trimming and J lost 0 bases; unmatched junction nucleotides: 1. CDR1 is GTSNPN, CDR2 SVGIG, per germline (reference sequence). The CDR3 spells CAWISGSSYNEQFF. CDR3 sequence (DNA): TGTGCCTGGATTAGCGGGAGCTCCTACAATGAGCAGTTCTTC.

This clone was counted a single time. The rearrangement joins TRBV6-5 to TRBJ2-3; 12 nucleotides match TRBD2. The CDR3 loop spans 13 amino acids. Germline values: CDR1 MNHEY, CDR2 SVGAGI. J was trimmed by 5 bases and V by 6 bases; bases with no gene match: 0. The CDR3 DNA reads as TGTGCCAGCAGACTAGCGGGAGGAGATACGCAGTATTTT. This encodes CASRLAGGDTQYF.

The chain combines TRBV24-1 with TRBJ1-2, with 7 bases matching TRBD1. The CDR3 spans 16 residues. Germline lookup yields CDR1 KGHDR and CDR2 SFDVKD. V lost 3 bases, J lost 3 bases, and 9 bases stayed unmatched. Here the CDR3 DNA reads TGTGCCACCAGTGATCAGCGCCCAGGGGGTGACTATGGCTACACCTTC. It is translated as CATSDQRPGGDYGYTF.

This chain uses TRBV20-1 with TRBJ2-7; unclear D gene. V was clipped by 1 base and J by 3 bases, with 4 bases between them. This CDR3 has 11 residues. Per the germline V gene, CDR1 is DFQATT and CDR2 is SNEGSKA (reference sequence). The CDR3 sequence is CSARGDYEQYF. CDR3 bases: TGCAGTGCTAGAGGCGACTACGAGCAGTACTTC.

The chain couples TRBV5-6 to TRBJ2-7; 9 bases are a match to TRBD2. In germline, CDR1 is SGHDT, CDR2 YYEEEE. This CDR3 has 15 residues. With V trimmed by 2 bases and J by 3 bases, 6 bases remained unmatched. CDR3 in DNA: TGTGCCAGCAGCTTCAGGACTAGCGTAAACTACGAGCAGTACTTC. Translating it yields CASSFRTSVNYEQYF.

The chain carries TRBV28 and TRBJ2-2; a possible D gene is TRBD2 (7 bases). Per germline, CDR1 MDHEN and CDR2 SYDVKM. The CDR3 is 15 residues long. V dropped 6 bases and J dropped 0 bases, with 11 bases sitting between them. The CDR3 sequence is CASRRRGPNTGELFF. The CDR3 bases are TGTGCCAGCAGGAGGCGGGGGCCGAACACCGGGGAGCTGTTTTTT.

The chain couples TRBV7-2 to TRBJ1-2; D remains ambiguous. CDR1 SGHTA and CDR2 FQGNSA come from the germline V gene. The CDR3 totals 12 residues. Trimming pared 5 bases from V and 8 bases from J, leaving 12 bases between. The CDR3 DNA follows: TGTGCCAGCAGCGGCTCGCCGGGGGGCTACACCTTC. This codes for CASSGSPGGYTF.